A single TCR beta chain is shown here with its context. Method: immunoSEQ multiplex PCR; TCRdb's copy keeps in-frame clones and lacks some. Of 15,000 to 20,000 clones in the sample, about 90% were seen once. The sample comes from a study of T cell changes during pregnancy in multiple sclerosis. Germline CDR1 is MRHNA and CDR2 is SNTAGT. J gave up 5 bases and V 4 bases, and 10 bases lay outside the gene matches. This CDR3 region has 16 residues. Sample: CD8+ T cells from peripheral blood mononuclear cells, taken in the third trimester of pregnancy. The source of this sequence is a female donor in good health, enrolled as a control in a pregnancy study. The rearrangement joins TRBV6-4 to TRBJ2-5, with 10 bases matching TRBD2. The CDR3 loop reads CASSALAGAPGETQYF. The CDR3 nucleotides are TGTGCCAGCAGTGCTCTAGCGGGGGCTCCGGGGGAGACCCAGTACTTC.